This TCR beta chain was obtained from a study of cytomegalovirus exposure and HLA in healthy donors. Overall study results and limits: A prior analysis recorded that most TCR beta V segments were productive about 87% or about 30% of the time. As a later analysis showed, several of the most significant clusters appeared to be linked to common viral pathogens.

Comments on this clone: Its antigen remains unidentified. At the DNA level, this CDR3 is encoded by other sequences in the same sample as well.

With 0 bases clipped from V and 0 bases from J, the junction kept 9 bases outside the gene matches. This CDR3 is built from 18 residues. Germline CDR1 and CDR2: LNHNV and YYDKDF (reference sequence). Use of 60 Vbeta and 13 Jbeta primers characterized the PCR. How the authors handled the data: In a later analysis, of some 80 million unique beta chains, about 12 million appeared in at least two donors. Sequenced by immunoSEQ multiplex PCR; TCRdb stores in-frame clones only, minus some. The DNA gave D and trimming, while V, J and clone size come from that table. This table has some 150,000 clones, around nine tenths appearing once.

This receptor was obtained from a woman in her twenties or thirties in good health and CMV-seronegative. Material for sequencing was PBMCs. The rearrangement joins TRBV15 to TRBJ2-7; TRBD2 aligns across 9 bases. Written as DNA, the CDR3 is TGTGCCACCAGCAGAGACCCATTACCGGGACTAGCCTCCTACGAGCAGTACTTC. Amino acid sequence: CATSRDPLPGLASYEQYF. Full variable domain (missing parts from reference TRBV15 and TRBJ2-7): DAMVIQNPRYQVTQFGKPVTLSCSQTLNHNVMYWYQQKSSQAPKLLFHYYDKDFNNEADTPDNFQSRRPNTSFCFLDIRSPGLGDTAMYLCATSRDPLPGLASYEQYFGPGTRLTVT.